Sequencing of this TCR beta chain was carried out in a study of blood T cell repertoires in COVID-19. CDR3 length equals 16 residues. V lost 4 bases, J lost 0 bases, and 13 bases lay in between. Germline loops: CDR1 SGHRS, CDR2 YFSETQ. Sequenced by immunoSEQ multiplex PCR; TCRdb stores in-frame clones only, minus some. The data hold around 260,000 clones, with 70% to 90% observed a single time. The receptor's source is a man between 60 and 70 years old who had recovered from COVID-19. Specimen: peripheral blood. The gene calls are TRBV5-1 and TRBJ1-4, with D perhaps TRBD1 (5 bases). The DNA for the CDR3 is TGCGCCAGCAGCCCCAGCCAGGGATCAACTAATGAAAAACTGTTTTTT. This translates into CASSPSQGSTNEKLFF.